What follows are 30 T cell receptor beta chains derived from one specimen sequenced in a study of blood T cell repertoires in COVID-19 (dated by TCRdb to between 2020 and 2021). Libraries were constructed by the immunoSEQ multiplex PCR assay. TCRdb retrieved this table from immuneACCESS and kept in-frame rearrangements only. Not all clones are present; in checked studies, unresolved V genes account for under half, and no reason is known for the remainder. This sample has fewer than 70,000 clones in its table, and about nine tenths of those were observed once. The biggest ten clones account for 8% to 9% of the sample. Sequencing was done on a sample of peripheral blood. The receptors originated from an older woman with active COVID-19.

The chain combines TRBV9 with TRBJ2-1, with 14 bases aligning to TRBD2. The V segment lost 4 bases and the J segment 12 bases; nucleotides outside the gene matches: 9. This CDR3 comprises 15 residues. In germline, CDR1 is SGDLS, CDR2 YYNGEE. The CDR3: CASSPGLAGALGQFF. The CDR3 DNA is TGTGCCAGCAGCCCGGGACTAGCGGGAGCCCTTGGGCAGTTCTTC. The full variable domain, its missing parts supplied by reference TRBV9 and TRBJ2-1, is DSGVTQTPKHLITATGQRVTLRCSPRSGDLSVYWYQQSLDQGLQFLIQYYNGEERAKGNILERFSAQQFPDLHSELNLSSLELGDSALYFCASSPGLAGALGQFFGPGTRLTVL.

CDR3 protein: CACPREGSDTQYF. The CDR3 coding sequence is TGTGCCTGTCCGCGGGAGGGCTCAGATACGCAGTATTTT. This chain connects TRBV30 to TRBJ2-3; 9 bases are a match to TRBD2. Trimming at V came to 6 bases and at J to 4 bases, leaving 5 bases not matched to a gene. CDR1 GTSNPN and CDR2 SVGIG come from the germline V gene (reference sequence). This CDR3 is 13 amino acids long.

The rearrangement joins TRBV27 to TRBJ2-7; 8 bases align to TRBD2. With V trimmed by 8 bases and J by 6 bases, 9 bases remained unmatched. The CDR3 length is 13 residues. Germline V gene lookup returns CDR1 MNHEY and CDR2 SMNVEV (reference sequence). The CDR3 sequence: CASGGRAGGEQYF. CDR3 bases: TGTGCCAGCGGGGGACGTGCGGGGGGCGAGCAGTACTTC.

The chain is built from TRBV7-3 and TRBJ1-1, with a possible D match to TRBD1 (5 bases). V shed 5 bases and J shed 4 bases, with 20 bases lying between them. The germline V gene has CDR1 SGHTA and CDR2 FQGTGA. CDR3 length: 16 amino acids. The CDR3 is CASSRTGPGRSTEAFF. The CDR3 coding sequence is TGTGCCAGCAGCCGAACAGGCCCCGGGAGGAGCACTGAAGCTTTCTTT. Full variable domain (missing parts from reference TRBV7-3 and TRBJ1-1): GAGVSQTPSNKVTEKGKYVELRCDPISGHTALYWYRQSLGQGPEFLIYFQGTGAADDSGLPNDRFFAVRPEGSVSTLKIQRTERGDSAVYLCASSRTGPGRSTEAFFGQGTRLTVV.

This clone is a singleton in its sample. This chain connects TRBV7-2 to TRBJ1-3; the D is unclear. The germline V gene encodes CDR1 SGHTA and CDR2 FQGNSA. V was pared by 0 bases and J by 7 bases, with 13 bases between. CDR3 size: 15 residues. CDR3 amino acids: CASSLASALGNTIYF. CDR3 coding DNA: TGTGCCAGCAGCTTAGCGAGCGCTCTCGGGAACACCATATATTTT.

The V call is TRBV7-8, the J call TRBJ2-1; the D gene is possibly TRBD1 (6 bases). Looked up from germline, CDR1 is SGHVS and CDR2 is FQNEAQ. The CDR3 covers 17 residues. V lost 1 base to trimming and J lost 6 bases, with 19 bases between them. In nucleotides, the CDR3 is TGTGCCAGCAGCTTAGTACAGGGTTGGTTCCTAGGCAATGAGCAGTTCTTC. Its translation: CASSLVQGWFLGNEQFF.

The V call is TRBV7-7, the J call TRBJ2-1, with TRBD2 as a possible D gene (5 bases). The V end lost 5 bases, the J end lost 6 bases, and 14 bases lay between the germline ends. Germline-derived CDR1 and CDR2 are SSHAT and FNYEAQ (reference sequence). The CDR3 is made up of 14 amino acids. The CDR3 region has the DNA TGTGCCAGCAGCCGGACTGATGTTGGCAATGAGCAGTTCTTC. It codes for CASSRTDVGNEQFF.

The gene calls are TRBV7-9 and TRBJ1-1, with 10 bases that match TRBD1. CDR1 and CDR2 (germline): SEHNR, FQNEAQ (reference sequence). V lost 1 base, J lost 5 bases, and 4 bases stayed unmatched. This CDR3 contains 15 residues. For the CDR3, the DNA is TGTGCCAGCAGCTTAGTTGGGACAGGGGTGACTGAAGCTTTCTTT. Translated: CASSLVGTGVTEAFF.

CDR3 residues: CASNNHNQDTQYF. The DNA of the CDR3 is TGTGCCAGCAACAACCATAATCAGGATACGCAGTATTTT. V is TRBV28 and J is TRBJ2-3; D is unclear. The germline V gene has CDR1 MDHEN and CDR2 SYDVKM. The CDR3 sequence is 13 residues long. Trimming cost V 7 bases and J 6 bases, with 14 bases left between them.

The chain is built from TRBV5-6 and TRBJ1-1, with a possible D match to TRBD1 (5 bases). The germline V and J ends were trimmed by 1 base and 0 bases, with 13 bases remaining between them. This CDR3 region has 16 residues. In germline, CDR1 is SGHDT, CDR2 YYEEEE. CDR3 coding DNA: TGTGCCAGCAGCTTGCCCAGGGAGGGGATGAACACTGAAGCTTTCTTT. It is translated as CASSLPREGMNTEAFF.

The CDR3 DNA is TGTGCCAGCAGCCTACAGGGTGAAACCGGGGAGCTGTTTTTT. Amino acids: CASSLQGETGELFF. J is TRBJ2-2 and V is TRBV5-5, with a weak D call TRBD1 (6 bases). The germline gives CDR1 SGHKS, CDR2 YYEKEE (reference sequence). This CDR3 contains 14 residues. V shed 4 bases and J shed 5 bases, with 12 bases lying between them.

The rearrangement links TRBV2 to TRBJ2-2; maybe TRBD2 (6 bases). Trimming shortened V by 9 bases and J by 7 bases, and 21 bases separated the two germline ends. CDR3 length equals 15 residues. The germline gives CDR1 SNHLY, CDR2 FYNNEI. The DNA for the CDR3 is TGTGCCAGTGGAGGAGGGGCTTGGGTCAACGGGGAGCTGTTTTTT. This sequence encodes CASGGGAWVNGELFF.

As regards this clone: The sample has other DNA sequences that encode this CDR3 too. The gene calls are TRBV9 and TRBJ2-7; 8 bases line up with TRBD2. V shed 4 bases and J 4 bases; nucleotides not matched to a gene: 7. This CDR3 spans 14 amino acids. Germline loops: CDR1 SGDLS, CDR2 YYNGEE. Here the CDR3 reads CASSPAGDTYEQYF. The CDR3 DNA sequence: TGTGCCAGCAGCCCAGCGGGAGACACGTACGAGCAGTACTTC.

The chain uses TRBV28 and TRBJ2-7; possibly TRBD1 for D (5 bases). CDR1 MDHEN and CDR2 SYDVKM come from the germline V gene. The CDR3 totals 12 residues. Trimming removed 6 bases at V and 5 bases at J, with 11 bases between. CDR3 sequence: CASRVQENEQYF. CDR3 in DNA: TGTGCCAGCAGGGTACAGGAGAACGAGCAGTACTTC. Looking up the rest from reference TRBV28 and TRBJ2-7 gives the full variable domain: DVKVTQSSRYLVKRTGEKVFLECVQDMDHENMFWYRQDPGLGLRLIYFSYDVKMKEKGDIPEGYSVSREKKERFSLILESASTNQTSMYLCASRVQENEQYFGPGTRLTVT.

The DNA for the CDR3 is TGTGCCAGCAGCGCCCGCGTTGTCGGGGAGCTGTTTTTT. It translates to CASSARVVGELFF. The rearrangement uses TRBV9 and TRBJ2-2; D gene unclear. This CDR3 spans 13 amino acids. V was shortened by 3 bases and J by 7 bases, with 10 bases between the two germline ends. Looked up from germline, CDR1 is SGDLS and CDR2 is YYNGEE.

The chain links TRBV5-4 to TRBJ2-2; 10 bases map to TRBD2. The CDR3 sequence is 14 residues long. Per germline, CDR1 SGHNT and CDR2 YYREEE (reference sequence). The J segment lost 4 bases and the V segment lost 3 bases, leaving 0 bases of the junction unmatched. The CDR3 nucleotides are TGTGCCAGCAGCTGGACTAGCGGCACCGGGGAGCTGTTTTTT. Translation: CASSWTSGTGELFF.

A few counts support this clone. The chain has TRBV7-9 and TRBJ1-2, with 9 bases fitting TRBD1. The CDR3 is made up of 16 amino acids. From germline, CDR1 is SEHNR and CDR2 FQNEAQ (reference sequence). V lost 5 bases, J lost 4 bases, and 11 bases stayed unmatched. CDR3 residues: CASSPDLEGQGYGYTF. CDR3 DNA sequence: TGTGCCAGCAGCCCAGACTTAGAGGGACAGGGCTATGGCTACACCTTC.

The chain recombines TRBV11-3 with TRBJ2-1; 10 positions agree with TRBD2. Losses at the gene ends were 1 base for V and 7 bases for J; bases not matched to a gene: 10. CDR1 and CDR2 (germline): SGHNT, YENEEA. The CDR3 extends over 17 amino acids. The CDR3: CASSLGVLAGEENEQFF. CDR3 bases: TGTGCCAGCAGCTTAGGGGTTCTAGCGGGAGAAGAGAATGAGCAGTTCTTC.

The CDR3 loop reads CASSLTGIYTEAFF. In nucleotides, the CDR3 is TGTGCCAGCAGTTTAACGGGAATATACACTGAAGCTTTCTTT. V usage is TRBV28 and J usage is TRBJ1-1, with D uncertain. CDR1 MDHEN and CDR2 SYDVKM come from the germline V gene. The CDR3 is 14 amino acids. Trimming left V 2 bases short and J 3 bases short, with 10 bases between.

The chain links TRBV3-1 (or the pseudogene TRBV3-2) to TRBJ2-5; tentatively, D is TRBD1 (5 bases). V lost 1 base, J lost 7 bases, and 10 bases lay in between. Germline-derived CDR1 and CDR2 are LGHDT and YNNKEL (reference sequence). The CDR3 contains 13 residues. CDR3 DNA: TGTGCCAGCAGCCAAGGGCAGGGTGGGACCCAGTACTTC. Translation: CASSQGQGGTQYF.

This clone was recorded only once. V and J are TRBV19 and TRBJ1-5, with 9 bases that match TRBD1. The germline gives CDR1 LNHDA, CDR2 SQIVND (reference sequence). The CDR3 has 15 amino acids. J lost 4 bases, V lost 7 bases, and 8 bases had no gene match. CDR3 sequence (DNA): TGTGCCAGTATGGCGGGACAGGGAGGGAATCAGCCCCAGCATTTT. It is translated as CASMAGQGGNQPQHF.

This clone was observed once. This rearrangement joins TRBV7-3 to TRBJ1-1, with TRBD1 matching over 7 bases. Germline V gives CDR1 SGHTA, CDR2 FQGTGA. Trimming took 4 bases from V and 3 from J; bases not matched to a gene: 2. The CDR3 extends over 13 amino acids. This CDR3 reads CASSWDSHTEAFF. The CDR3 coding sequence is TGTGCCAGCAGCTGGGACAGCCACACTGAAGCTTTCTTT.

There are a few counts of this clone. The chain is built from TRBV5-1 and TRBJ2-1; D perhaps matches TRBD1 (5 bases). V was cut by 4 bases and J by 4 bases, with 12 bases left in between. Germline V gives CDR1 SGHRS, CDR2 YFSETQ. The CDR3 is made up of 14 amino acids. The CDR3 sequence is CASSKPTVYNEQFF. CDR3 nucleotide sequence: TGCGCCAGCAGCAAACCGACAGTGTACAATGAGCAGTTCTTC.

The rearrangement uses TRBV6-5 and TRBJ2-5, with D tentatively TRBD1 (5 bases). Trimming removed 6 bases from V and 5 bases from J, with 19 bases in between. CDR1 and CDR2 from the germline V gene are MNHEY and SVGAGI. The CDR3 loop spans 15 amino acids. The CDR3 region has the DNA TGTGCCAGCAGCCTCGACAGCCCCGGGCGCGAGACCCAGTACTTC. Its protein is CASSLDSPGRETQYF.

The chain recombines TRBV9 with TRBJ2-7; 12 nucleotides match TRBD2. Looked up from germline, CDR1 is SGDLS and CDR2 is YYNGEE. This CDR3 region has 16 residues. Trimming at V came to 4 bases and at J to 2 bases, leaving 7 bases not matched to a gene. CDR3 amino acids: CASSILAGGPTYEQYF. DNA of the CDR3: TGTGCCAGCAGCATCCTAGCGGGAGGGCCCACCTACGAGCAGTACTTC.

The genes are TRBV30 and TRBJ1-3, with D possibly being TRBD1 (6 bases). V lost 6 bases, J lost 0 bases, and 21 bases lay in between. The CDR3 length is 17 residues. Germline V gives CDR1 GTSNPN, CDR2 SVGIG (reference sequence). The CDR3 spells CACSRQALTFSGNTIYF. Written as DNA, the CDR3 is TGTGCCTGTTCAAGACAGGCGCTGACTTTCTCTGGAAACACCATATATTTT.

J is TRBJ1-2 and V is TRBV6-1, with D hard to call. This CDR3 contains 14 residues. Germline V gene data show CDR1 as MNHNS and CDR2 as SASEGT. V was clipped by 3 bases and J by 6 bases, with 14 bases between them. As DNA, the CDR3 is TGTGCCAGCAGTGAGGCGAACGTGGAGGATGGCTACACCTTC. It codes for CASSEANVEDGYTF.

This sequence joins TRBV6-4 and TRBJ1-1; 12 nucleotides align to TRBD1. CDR1 is MRHNA and CDR2 is SNTAGT in the germline V gene. The CDR3 loop spans 19 amino acids. Trimming at V came to 4 bases and at J to 4 bases, leaving 16 bases not matched to a gene. CDR3 residues: CASSATPNRDRGLSTEAFF. For the CDR3, the DNA is TGTGCCAGCAGTGCGACCCCGAACCGGGACAGGGGGCTGAGCACTGAAGCTTTCTTT.

The rearrangement joins TRBV7-2 to TRBJ2-2, with a weak D call TRBD2 (6 bases). Germline V gene sequence: CDR1 SGHTA, CDR2 FQGNSA. This CDR3 is built from 16 residues. The V and J ends lost 8 bases and 5 bases respectively, with 21 bases between them. CDR3 in amino acids: CASGTGVNRKTGELFF. Written as DNA, the CDR3 is TGTGCCAGCGGAACGGGAGTAAATCGGAAAACCGGGGAGCTGTTTTTT.

The chain uses TRBV25-1 and TRBJ2-1; TRBD2 agrees at 8 bases. The junction had 5 bases not matched to a gene; V was cut back by 0 bases and J by 7 bases. CDR1 is MGHDK, CDR2 SYGVNS, per germline. CDR3 length: 15 residues. The CDR3 sequence: CASSEYGQRENEQFF. The CDR3, as DNA: TGTGCCAGCAGTGAATATGGCCAGCGGGAGAATGAGCAGTTCTTC.